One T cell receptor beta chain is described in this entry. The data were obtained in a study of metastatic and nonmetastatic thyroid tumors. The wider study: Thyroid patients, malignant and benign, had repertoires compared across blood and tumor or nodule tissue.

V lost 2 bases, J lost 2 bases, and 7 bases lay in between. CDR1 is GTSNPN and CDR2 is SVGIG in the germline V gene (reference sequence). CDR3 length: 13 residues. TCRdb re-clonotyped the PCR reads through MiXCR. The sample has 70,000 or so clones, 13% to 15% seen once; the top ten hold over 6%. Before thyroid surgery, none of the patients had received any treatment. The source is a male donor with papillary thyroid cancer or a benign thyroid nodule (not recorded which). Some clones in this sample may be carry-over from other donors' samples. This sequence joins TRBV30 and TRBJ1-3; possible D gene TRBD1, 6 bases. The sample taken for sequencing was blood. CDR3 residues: CAWSSGAGNTIYF. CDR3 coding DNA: TGTGCCTGGAGTTCAGGGGCTGGAAACACCATATATTTT.